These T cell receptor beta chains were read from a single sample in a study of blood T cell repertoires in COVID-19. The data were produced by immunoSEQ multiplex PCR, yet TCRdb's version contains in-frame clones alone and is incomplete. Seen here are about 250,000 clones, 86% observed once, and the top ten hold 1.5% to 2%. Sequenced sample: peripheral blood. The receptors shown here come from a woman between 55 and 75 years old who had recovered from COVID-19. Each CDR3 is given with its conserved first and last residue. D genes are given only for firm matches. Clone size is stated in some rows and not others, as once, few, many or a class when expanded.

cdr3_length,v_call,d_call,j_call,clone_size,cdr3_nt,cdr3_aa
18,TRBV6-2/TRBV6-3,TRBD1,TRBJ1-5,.,TGTGCCAGCAGTTACTCCTCTTCCGGGACAGGTAGCAATCAGCCCCAGCATTTT,CASSYSSSGTGSNQPQHF
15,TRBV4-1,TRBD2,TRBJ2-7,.,TGCGCCAGCAGCCTCGGCTTGGGGGGGGCCTACGAGCAGTACTTC,CASSLGLGGAYEQYF
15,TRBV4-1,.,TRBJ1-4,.,TGCGCCAGCAGCCAATCCCCAGGCCCTAATGAAAAACTGTTTTTT,CASSQSPGPNEKLFF
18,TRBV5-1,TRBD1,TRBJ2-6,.,TGCGCCAGCAGCTTGGGGGGACAGATTATCTCTGGGGCCAACGTCCTGACTTTC,CASSLGGQIISGANVLTF
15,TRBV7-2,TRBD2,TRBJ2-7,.,TGTGCCAGCAGCTTAGGCGGGGGTAGAGGTTACGAGCAGTACTTC,CASSLGGGRGYEQYF
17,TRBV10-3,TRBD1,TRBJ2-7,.,TGTGCCATCGGTTCCGGGACAGGGCAATACGGATTCTACGAGCAGTACTTC,CAIGSGTGQYGFYEQYF
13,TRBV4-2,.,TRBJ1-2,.,TGTGCCAGCAGCCAAGACAGGGCCTATGGCTACACCTTC,CASSQDRAYGYTF
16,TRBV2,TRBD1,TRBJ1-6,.,TGTGCCAGCACCACGGAAGGGGGCAAGAAGGGTTCACCCCTCCACTTT,CASTTEGGKKGSPLHF
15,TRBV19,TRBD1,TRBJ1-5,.,TGTGCCAGTAGTATATGGACAGGACAAAATCAGCCCCAGCATTTT,CASSIWTGQNQPQHF
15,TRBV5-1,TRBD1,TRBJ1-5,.,TGCGCCAGCAAACAGGGGGCGTCCGGCAATCAGCCCCAGCATTTT,CASKQGASGNQPQHF
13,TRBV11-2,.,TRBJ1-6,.,TGTGCCAGCAGCCGGAGGACAGATTCACCCCTCCACTTT,CASSRRTDSPLHF
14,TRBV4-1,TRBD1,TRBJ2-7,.,TGCGCCAGCAGCCCGCACGGGACAGTCGTGGAGCAGTACTTC,CASSPHGTVVEQYF
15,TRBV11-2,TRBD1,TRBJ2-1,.,TGTGCCAGCAGCCCGGACAGGGGGATCTACAATGAGCAGTTCTTC,CASSPDRGIYNEQFF
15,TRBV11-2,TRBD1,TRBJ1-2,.,TGTGCCAGCAGCTTAGGAGGGACAGCGAACTATGGCTACACCTTC,CASSLGGTANYGYTF
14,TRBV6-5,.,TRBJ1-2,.,TGTGCCAGCAGGCTAAACACAGGGAACTATGGCTACACCTTC,CASRLNTGNYGYTF
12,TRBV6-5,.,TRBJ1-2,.,TGTGCCAGCAGTCCCGTTAACTATGGCTACACCTTC,CASSPVNYGYTF
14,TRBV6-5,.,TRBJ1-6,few,TGTGCCAGCAGTTACCGGCAGGGTTATTCACCCCTCCACTTT,CASSYRQGYSPLHF
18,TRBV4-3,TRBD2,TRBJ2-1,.,TGCGCCAGCAGCCAAGATAGGGCTAGCGGGGGGGCATACAATGAGCAGTTCTTC,CASSQDRASGGAYNEQFF
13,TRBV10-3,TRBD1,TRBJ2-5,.,TGTGCCATCAGAGAGCAGGGGGAAGAGACCCAGTACTTC,CAIREQGEETQYF
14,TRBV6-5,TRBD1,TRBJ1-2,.,TGTGCCAGCAGCTGGACAGGGGAAAACTATGGCTACACCTTC,CASSWTGENYGYTF
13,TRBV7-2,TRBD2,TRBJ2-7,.,TGTGCCAGCAGTTCGACTAGCGTGGGCGAGCAGTACTTC,CASSSTSVGEQYF
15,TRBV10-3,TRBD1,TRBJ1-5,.,TGTGCCACTAACGCCGGGACAGCGGAAAAGGTGGCCCAGCATTTT,CATNAGTAEKVAQHF
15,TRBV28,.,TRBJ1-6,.,TGTGCCAGCAGTTTAGTAAGGACACCTAATTCACCCCTCCACTTT,CASSLVRTPNSPLHF
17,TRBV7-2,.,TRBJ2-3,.,TGTGCCAGCAGCCCCCGCCGTTGGGGGGTGAGCACAGATACGCAGTATTTT,CASSPRRWGVSTDTQYF
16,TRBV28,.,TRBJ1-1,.,TGTGCCAGCAGTTTATCGGGGGGGCGATTGAACACTGAAGCTTTCTTT,CASSLSGGRLNTEAFF